The 4 T cell receptor beta chains below all came from one sample that was sequenced in a study of CD8 T cells in ankylosing spondylitis. Findings of the study overall: Characteristic, it appeared, of ankylosing spondylitis blood was a TCR beta motif of 7 or 8 highly homologous variants.

The antigens for these receptors are not known. TCRdb recomputed calls from the 5' RACE reads with MiXCR, one row per CDR3 protein. The table has around 770,000 distinct CDR3 sequences, 10% to 15% seen once. The source material was blood, either unsorted or a sorted T cell fraction (not recorded which). These receptors were collected from a male donor with ankylosing spondylitis.

This clonotype was counted only a few times. This CDR3 is CASSLSSQGIAQYF. As DNA, the CDR3 is TGTGCCAGCAGCTTATCTAGCCAGGGTATCGCGCAGTATTTT. The rearrangement links TRBV7-2 to TRBJ2-3, with D perhaps TRBD1 or TRBD2 (5 bases each). The germline V gene has CDR1 SGHTA and CDR2 FQGNSA. The V gene lost 2 bases and the J gene lost 10 bases, with 16 bases spanning the gap. This CDR3 is built from 14 residues.

This clonotype showed up just a few times. The chain uses TRBV5-1 and TRBJ2-7; weak D call: TRBD2 (6 bases). Germline V gene sequence: CDR1 SGHRS, CDR2 YFSETQ. V was shortened by 4 bases and J by 5 bases, with 16 bases between the two germline ends. The CDR3 length is 14 residues. CDR3 nucleotides: TGCGCCAGCAGCATCGGGACTTTCGGAAACGAGCAGTACTTC. Its protein product is CASSIGTFGNEQYF.

J is TRBJ2-1 and V is TRBV7-9; a possible D gene is TRBD1 (5 bases). V lost 4 bases and J lost 7, with 14 bases in between. The germline gives CDR1 SEHNR, CDR2 FQNEAQ (reference sequence). The length of the CDR3 is 14 residues. CDR3 bases: TGTGCCAGCAGCTCCGGACAAGATGCGAATGAGCAGTTCTTC. Translating it yields CASSSGQDANEQFF.

This clonotype was observed a handful of times. The J gene is TRBJ1-1, the V gene TRBV27; the D is unclear. This CDR3 region has 15 residues. Trimming left V 1 base short and J 3 bases short, with 12 bases between. The germline CDR1 and CDR2 sequences are MNHEY and SMNVEV (reference sequence). The CDR3 nucleotides are TGTGCCAGCAGTTTATTAGGTGGGGTTGACACTGAAGCTTTCTTT. Protein: CASSLLGGVDTEAFF.